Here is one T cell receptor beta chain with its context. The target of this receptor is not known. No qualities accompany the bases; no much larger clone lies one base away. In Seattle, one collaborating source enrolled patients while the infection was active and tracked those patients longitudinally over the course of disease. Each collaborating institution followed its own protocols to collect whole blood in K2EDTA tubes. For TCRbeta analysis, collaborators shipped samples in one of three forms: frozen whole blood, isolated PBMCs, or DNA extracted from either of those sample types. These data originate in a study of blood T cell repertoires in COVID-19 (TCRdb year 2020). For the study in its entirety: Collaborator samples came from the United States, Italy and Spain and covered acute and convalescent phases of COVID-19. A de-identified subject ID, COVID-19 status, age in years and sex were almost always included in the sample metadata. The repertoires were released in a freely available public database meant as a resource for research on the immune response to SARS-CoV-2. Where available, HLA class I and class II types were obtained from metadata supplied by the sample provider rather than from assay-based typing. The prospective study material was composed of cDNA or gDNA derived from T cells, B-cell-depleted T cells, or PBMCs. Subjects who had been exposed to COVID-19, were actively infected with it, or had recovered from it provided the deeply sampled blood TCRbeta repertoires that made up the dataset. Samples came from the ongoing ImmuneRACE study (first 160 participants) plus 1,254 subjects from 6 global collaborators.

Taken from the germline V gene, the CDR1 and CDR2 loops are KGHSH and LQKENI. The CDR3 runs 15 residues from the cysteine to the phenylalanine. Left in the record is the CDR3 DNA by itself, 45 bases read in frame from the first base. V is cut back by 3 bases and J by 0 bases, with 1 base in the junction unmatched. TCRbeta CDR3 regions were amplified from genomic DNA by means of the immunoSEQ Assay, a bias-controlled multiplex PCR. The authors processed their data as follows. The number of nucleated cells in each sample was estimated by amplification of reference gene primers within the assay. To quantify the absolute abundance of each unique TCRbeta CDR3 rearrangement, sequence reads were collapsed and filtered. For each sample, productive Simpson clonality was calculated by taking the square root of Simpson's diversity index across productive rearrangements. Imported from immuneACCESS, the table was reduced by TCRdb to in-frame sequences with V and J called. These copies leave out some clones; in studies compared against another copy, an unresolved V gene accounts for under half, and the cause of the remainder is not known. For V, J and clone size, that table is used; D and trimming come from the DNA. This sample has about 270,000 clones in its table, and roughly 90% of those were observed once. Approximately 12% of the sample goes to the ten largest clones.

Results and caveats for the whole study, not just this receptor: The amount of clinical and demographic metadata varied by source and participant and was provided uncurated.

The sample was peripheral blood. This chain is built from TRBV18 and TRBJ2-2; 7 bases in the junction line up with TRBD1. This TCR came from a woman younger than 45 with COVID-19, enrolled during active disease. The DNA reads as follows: TGTGCCAGCTCACCGGACAGGACGAACACCGGGGAGCTGTTTTTT. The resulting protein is CASSPDRTNTGELFF. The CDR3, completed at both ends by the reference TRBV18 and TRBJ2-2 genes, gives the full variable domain NAGVMQNPRHLVRRRGQEARLRCSPMKGHSHVYWYRQLPEEGLKFMVYLQKENIIDESGMPKERFSAEFPKEGPSILRIQQVVRGDSAAYFCASSPDRTNTGELFFGEGSRLTVL.